One and the same sample provided the 6 T cell receptor beta chains below, sequenced in a study of cytomegalovirus exposure and HLA in healthy donors. The PCR ran on 60 Vbeta and 13 Jbeta primers. Assay used: immunoSEQ multiplex PCR; TCRdb lists only in-frame clones, some missing. The repertoire holds about 150,000 clones, with around two thirds as singletons. The material sequenced was PBMCs. The receptors were sampled from a woman aged 55-75 years in good health and CMV-seropositive.

The genes are TRBV15 and TRBJ2-7; no firm D call. Germline V gene data show CDR1 as LNHNV and CDR2 as YYDKDF (reference sequence). V lost 0 bases, J lost 3 bases, and 3 bases lay in between. The CDR3 runs 12 residues. The CDR3 protein is CATSRDYYEQYF. CDR3 DNA sequence: TGTGCCACCAGCAGAGATTACTACGAGCAGTACTTC. Supplemented by reference TRBV15 and TRBJ2-7, the full variable domain reads DAMVIQNPRYQVTQFGKPVTLSCSQTLNHNVMYWYQQKSSQAPKLLFHYYDKDFNNEADTPDNFQSRRPNTSFCFLDIRSPGLGDTAMYLCATSRDYYEQYFGPGTRLTVT.

This sequence joins TRBV29-1 and TRBJ1-1; 9 bases match TRBD1. Germline assignment: CDR1 SQVTM and CDR2 ANQGSEA. The CDR3 is 14 amino acids. The V gene end was trimmed by 5 bases and the J gene end by 1 base; junction bases not matched to a gene: 5. CDR3 sequence: CSVHVTGGNTEAFF. The CDR3 DNA reads as TGCAGCGTTCACGTGACAGGGGGGAACACTGAAGCTTTCTTT.

This chain joins TRBV14 and TRBJ1-1; D gene uncertain. The V gene's germline CDR1 is SGHDN and CDR2 FVKESK. Trimming pared 0 bases from V and 4 bases from J, leaving 18 bases between. This CDR3 spans 17 amino acids. This CDR3 is CASSQDSVIMRGTEAFF. The CDR3 bases are TGTGCCAGCAGCCAAGATAGTGTTATAATGCGGGGCACTGAAGCTTTCTTT.

J is TRBJ2-7 and V is TRBV6-5, with 12 bases aligning to TRBD2. V gave up 0 bases and J gave up 2 bases; unmatched junction bases: 2. The CDR3 spans 16 residues. The germline V gene has CDR1 MNHEY and CDR2 SVGAGI. The CDR3 DNA follows: TGTGCCAGCAGTTACTCATCTAGCGGGAGGGCCTACGAGCAGTACTTC. The encoded protein is CASSYSSSGRAYEQYF.

The chain couples TRBV5-4 to TRBJ2-7; 12 bases align to TRBD1. V gave up 5 bases and J gave up 5 bases; unmatched junction bases: 8. Looked up from germline, CDR1 is SGHNT and CDR2 is YYREEE (reference sequence). The CDR3 has 15 amino acids. The CDR3: CASSHPGQGANEQYF. CDR3 DNA: TGTGCCAGCAGTCATCCGGGACAGGGGGCGAACGAGCAGTACTTC.

This clone was detected a few times. The chain recombines TRBV20-1 with TRBJ1-2; possible D gene TRBD1, 5 bases. CDR3 length: 10 amino acids. The V gene lost 7 bases and the J gene lost 6 bases, with 9 bases spanning the gap. Germline values: CDR1 DFQATT, CDR2 SNEGSKA (reference sequence). The CDR3 coding sequence is TGCAGTGGGGGGGGAGATGGCTACACCTTC. Encoded protein: CSGGGDGYTF.